This TCR beta chain was captured by sequencing in a study of early T cells in non-severe SARS-CoV-2 infection. Study as a whole: Whole-blood bulk RNA, unsorted, was sequenced, and chains were unpaired.

V shed 6 bases, J shed 2 bases, and the junction held 10 bases outside the gene matches. The CDR3 totals 15 residues. Germline V gene data show CDR1 as SGHRS and CDR2 as YFSETQ. Ten or more counts support this clonotype. Separate cDNA molecules each had unique molecular identifiers attached to them. TCRdb reprocessed the 5' RACE reads via MiXCR and lists one record per CDR3 protein. The sample shows about 50,000 distinct CDR3 sequences, approximately 9.4% of them seen only once. This clonotype was obtained from an adult who was a healthcare worker with PCR-confirmed SARS-CoV-2 infection or an uninfected control (not recorded which). Sequenced sample: whole blood. V usage is TRBV5-1 and J usage is TRBJ1-1, with 7 positions matching TRBD1. CDR3 in amino acids: CASTVAWDSNTEAFF. DNA of the CDR3: TGCGCCAGCACCGTGGCTTGGGACAGCAACACTGAAGCTTTCTTT.